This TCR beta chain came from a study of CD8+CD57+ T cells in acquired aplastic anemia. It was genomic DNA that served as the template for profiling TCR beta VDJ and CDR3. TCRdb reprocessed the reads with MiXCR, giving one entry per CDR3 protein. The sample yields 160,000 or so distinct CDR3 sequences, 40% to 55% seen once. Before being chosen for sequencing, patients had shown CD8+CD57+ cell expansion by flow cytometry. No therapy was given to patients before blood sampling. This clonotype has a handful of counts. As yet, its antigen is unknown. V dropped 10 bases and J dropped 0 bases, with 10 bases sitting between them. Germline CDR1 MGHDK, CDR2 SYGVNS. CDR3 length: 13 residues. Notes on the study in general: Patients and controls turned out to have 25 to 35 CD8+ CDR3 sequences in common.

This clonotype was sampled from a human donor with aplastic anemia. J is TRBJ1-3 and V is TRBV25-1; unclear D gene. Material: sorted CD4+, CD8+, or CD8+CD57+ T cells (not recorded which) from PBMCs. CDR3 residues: CATTSISGNTIYF. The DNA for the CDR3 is TGTGCCACCACCTCTATCTCTGGAAACACCATATATTTT. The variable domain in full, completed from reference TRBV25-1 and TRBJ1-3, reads EADIYQTPRYLVIGTGKKITLECSQTMGHDKMYWYQQDPGMELHLIHYSYGVNSTEKGDLSSESTVSRIRTEHFPLTLESARPSHTSQYLCATTSISGNTIYFGEGSWLTVV.